This TCR beta chain originates from a study of cytomegalovirus exposure and HLA in healthy donors. The study's findings and limits: Based on reports, TCR beta sequences accurately predicted HLA-A and HLA-B alleles for most subjects. A later analysis appeared to link common viral pathogens to several of the most significant clusters. Reports credit the classifier with highly specific, highly sensitive diagnosis of cytomegalovirus status.

The PCR was carried out with 60 Vbeta primers and 13 Jbeta primers. The table came from immunoSEQ multiplex PCR; TCRdb's copy has only in-frame clones and leaves some out. The sample lists about 150,000 clones; 60% to 80% were seen once. A note on this clone: Its antigen remains unknown.

J gave up 3 bases and V 3 bases, and 6 bases lay outside the gene matches. Germline V gives CDR1 KGHSH, CDR2 LQKENI. The CDR3 is made up of 16 amino acids. The gene calls are TRBV18 and TRBJ2-3, with TRBD1 matching over 10 bases. This receptor was identified in a male donor in good health and CMV-seronegative. The sample taken for sequencing was PBMCs. DNA of the CDR3: TGTGCCAGCTCACCGGGACAGGGGATCGGGACAGATACGCAGTATTTT. Its translation: CASSPGQGIGTDTQYF.